This T cell receptor beta chain was recorded in a study of T cell repertoires in aging, cancer and after chemotherapy. In the study overall: Chronic lymphocytic leukemia patients on fludarabine- or bendamustine-based regimens gave paired samples before and after chemotherapy. The study, taken as a whole, reports: Untreated cancer patients had significantly lower blood TCR diversity than age-matched healthy donors. In cancer patients, declining TCR diversity with age involved lost richness and lost evenness.

A remark on this clonotype: Its antigen is unknown.

Germline V gives CDR1 KGHSH, CDR2 LQKENI. J lost 0 bases, V lost 5 bases, and 6 bases had no gene match. This CDR3 has 16 residues. The template was genomic DNA from peripheral blood, not RNA. Rearranged V-D-J TRB sequences were amplified with a mixed TRB-A/B primer pool. TCRdb re-called the multiplex PCR reads with MiXCR, one entry per CDR3 protein. The table has about 5,000 distinct CDR3 sequences, approximately 30% seen once. The source is a human donor with a blood cancer. This sequence joins TRBV18 and TRBJ1-3, with 8 bases lining up with TRBD1. Sequences were obtained from blood. The CDR3 protein is CASSSGQASSGNTIYF. As DNA, the CDR3 is TGTGCCAGCTCATCGGGACAGGCGAGCTCTGGAAACACCATATATTTT.